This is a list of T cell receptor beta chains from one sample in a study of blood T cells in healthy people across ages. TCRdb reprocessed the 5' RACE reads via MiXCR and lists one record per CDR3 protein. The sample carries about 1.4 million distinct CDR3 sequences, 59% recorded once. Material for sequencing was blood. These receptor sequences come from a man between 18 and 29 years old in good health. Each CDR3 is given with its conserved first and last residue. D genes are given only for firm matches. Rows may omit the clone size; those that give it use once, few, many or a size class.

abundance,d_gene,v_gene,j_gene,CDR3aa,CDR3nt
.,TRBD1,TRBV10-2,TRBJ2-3,CASSRTGGSDTQYF,TGCGCCAGCAGTAGGACAGGGGGTTCAGATACGCAGTATTTT
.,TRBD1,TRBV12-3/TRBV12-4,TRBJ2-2,CASSLSTGQGTGELFF,TGTGCCAGCAGTTTATCTACGGGACAGGGGACCGGGGAGCTGTTTTTT
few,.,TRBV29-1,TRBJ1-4,CSVEVGGKLFF,TGCAGCGTTGAGGTGGGGGGAAAACTGTTTTTT
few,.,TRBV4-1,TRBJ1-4,CASSQLHEKLFF,TGCGCCAGCAGCCAATTGCACGAAAAACTGTTTTTT
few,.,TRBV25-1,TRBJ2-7,CASSATWIGGYEQYF,TGTGCCAGCAGTGCAACTTGGATCGGCGGCTACGAGCAGTACTTC
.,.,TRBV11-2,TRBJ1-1,CASSLSSGAESTEAFF,TGTGCCAGCAGCTTAAGTTCGGGGGCGGAATCCACTGAAGCTTTCTTT
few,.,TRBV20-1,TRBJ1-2,CSARDFLLSEGYTF,TGCAGTGCTAGAGATTTCCTTCTTTCGGAGGGCTACACCTTC
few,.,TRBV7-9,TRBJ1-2,CASSLSGRGRYYGYTF,TGTGCCAGCAGCTTATCGGGACGGGGTCGGTACTATGGCTACACCTTC
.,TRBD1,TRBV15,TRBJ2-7,CATSRQGADEQYF,TGTGCCACCAGCAGACAGGGGGCCGACGAGCAGTACTTC
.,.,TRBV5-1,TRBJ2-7,CASSLERWEDEQYF,TGCGCCAGCAGCTTGGAGCGTTGGGAGGACGAGCAGTACTTC
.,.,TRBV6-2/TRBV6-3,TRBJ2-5,CASQTSAWTQYF,TGTGCCAGCCAGACATCGGCTTGGACCCAGTACTTC
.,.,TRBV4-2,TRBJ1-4,CASSKGVNDEKLFF,TGTGCCAGCAGCAAGGGGGTTAACGATGAAAAACTGTTTTTT
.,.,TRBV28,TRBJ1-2,CASSSIGEYGYTF,TGTGCCAGCAGCTCCATAGGGGAATATGGCTACACCTTC
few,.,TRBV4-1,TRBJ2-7,CASSHQGLYEQYF,TGCGCCAGCAGCCACCAGGGACTCTACGAGCAGTACTTC
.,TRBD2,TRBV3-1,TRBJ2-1,CASSPYSGTSSYNEQFF,TGTGCCAGCAGCCCCTACTCCGGGACTAGCTCCTACAATGAGCAGTTCTTC
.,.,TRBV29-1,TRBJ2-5,CSVATVSETQYF,TGCAGCGTGGCTACAGTTAGTGAGACCCAGTACTTC
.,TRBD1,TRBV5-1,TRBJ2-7,CASSLYRGNEQYF,TGCGCCAGCAGCTTATACAGGGGGAACGAGCAGTACTTC
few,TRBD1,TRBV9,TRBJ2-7,CASSPYGTGTYEQYF,TGTGCCAGCAGCCCATACGGGACAGGCACCTACGAGCAGTACTTC
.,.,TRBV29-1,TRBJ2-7,CSGEQNDEQYF,TGCAGCGGGGAACAGAATGACGAGCAGTACTTC
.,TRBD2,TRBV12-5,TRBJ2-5,CASGLGLAANEQYF,TGTGCTAGTGGTTTGGGACTAGCGGCCAATGAGCAGTACTTC
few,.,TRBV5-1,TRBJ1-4,CASSLDSLTAATNEKLFF,TGCGCCAGCAGCTTGGATTCTCTGACCGCCGCAACTAATGAAAAACTGTTTTTT
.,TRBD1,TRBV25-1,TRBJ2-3,CATQGNADTQYF,TGTGCCACACAGGGGAATGCAGATACGCAGTATTTT
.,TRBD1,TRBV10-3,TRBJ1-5,CAISARSDRGLYSNQPQHF,TGTGCCATCAGTGCACGATCGGACAGGGGCCTATATAGCAATCAGCCCCAGCATTTT
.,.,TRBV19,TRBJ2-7,CANSDSYEQYF,TGTGCCAACTCAGACAGTTACGAGCAGTACTTC
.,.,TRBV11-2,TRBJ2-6,CASSLPRDSGANVLTF,TGTGCCAGCAGCCTCCCTCGGGACTCTGGGGCCAACGTCCTGACTTTC
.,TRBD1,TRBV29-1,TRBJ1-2,CSVDAGGLYGYTF,TGCAGCGTTGATGCAGGGGGCTTGTATGGCTACACCTTC
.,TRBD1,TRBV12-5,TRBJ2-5,CASGLAGTGEQETQYF,TGTGCTAGTGGTTTGGCTGGGACAGGCGAACAAGAGACCCAGTACTTC
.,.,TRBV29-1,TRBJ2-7,CSVETNRNSYEQYF,TGCAGCGTTGAAACCAACAGGAACTCCTACGAGCAGTACTTC
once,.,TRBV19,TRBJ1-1,CASSMTPGLQNTEAFF,TGTGCCAGTAGTATGACACCGGGACTCCAGAACACTGAAGCTTTCTTT
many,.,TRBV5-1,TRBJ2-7,CASSLGWAIAGEDTEQYF,TGCGCCAGCAGCTTGGGGTGGGCCATCGCAGGGGAGGATACCGAGCAGTACTTC
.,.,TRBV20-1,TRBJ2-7,CSARGGQLYEQYF,TGCAGTGCTAGAGGGGGGCAGCTCTACGAGCAGTACTTC
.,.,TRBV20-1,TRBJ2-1,CSAPPLNNEQFF,TGCAGTGCTCCCCCCTTGAACAATGAGCAGTTCTTC
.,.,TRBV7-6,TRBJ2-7,CASSLEGGITYEQYF,TGTGCCAGCAGCTTAGAAGGGGGTATCACCTACGAGCAGTACTTC
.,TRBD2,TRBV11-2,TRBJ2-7,CASSLGGRGEIQYF,TGTGCCAGCAGCTTAGGGGGACGGGGGGAGATTCAGTACTTC
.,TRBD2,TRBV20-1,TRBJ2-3,CSARDGGRADTQYF,TGCAGTGCTAGAGACGGCGGGAGGGCAGATACGCAGTATTTT
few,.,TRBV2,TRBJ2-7,CASIPSSSYEQYF,TGTGCCAGCATTCCTAGCTCCTCCTACGAGCAGTACTTC
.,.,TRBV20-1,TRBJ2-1,CSAFIETEQFF,TGCAGTGCTTTTATAGAGACTGAGCAGTTCTTC
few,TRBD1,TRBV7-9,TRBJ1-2,CASSPRGTGQGYYGYTF,TGTGCCAGCAGCCCAAGAGGGACGGGACAGGGTTACTATGGCTACACCTTC
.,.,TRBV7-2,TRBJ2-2,CASTRGTNTGELFF,TGTGCCAGCACCCGGGGGACGAACACCGGGGAGCTGTTTTTT
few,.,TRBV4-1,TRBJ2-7,CASRVSVRFDEQYF,TGCGCCAGCAGAGTTTCGGTACGGTTCGACGAGCAGTACTTC
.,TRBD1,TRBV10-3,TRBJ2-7,CAIRGDRSGYEQYF,TGTGCCATCAGGGGGGACAGGTCGGGCTACGAGCAGTACTTC
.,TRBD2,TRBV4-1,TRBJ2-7,CASSLQSSGVYYEQYF,TGCGCCAGCAGCCTTCAATCTAGCGGGGTATACTACGAGCAGTACTTC
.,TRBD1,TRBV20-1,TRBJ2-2,CSASRTGYTGELFF,TGCAGTGCTTCCCGGACAGGGTACACCGGGGAGCTGTTTTTT
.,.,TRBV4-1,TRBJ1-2,CASSQAGTPGNYGYTF,TGCGCCAGCAGCCAGGCTGGGACCCCCGGGAACTATGGCTACACCTTC
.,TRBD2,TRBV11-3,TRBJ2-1,CASSSGLAKRNEQFF,TGTGCCAGCAGCTCGGGACTAGCGAAGAGGAATGAGCAGTTCTTC
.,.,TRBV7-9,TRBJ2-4,CASSLVWDPKNIQYF,TGTGCCAGCAGCTTAGTTTGGGATCCCAAAAACATTCAGTACTTC
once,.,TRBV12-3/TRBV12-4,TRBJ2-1,CASSYRQAREFF,TGTGCCAGCAGTTATCGACAGGCAAGGGAGTTCTTC
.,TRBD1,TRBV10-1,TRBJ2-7,CASSEPKPGQGFYEQYF,TGCGCCAGCAGTGAGCCTAAGCCGGGACAGGGGTTTTACGAGCAGTACTTC
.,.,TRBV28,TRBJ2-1,CASSFQGGAFNEQFF,TGTGCCAGCAGTTTTCAGGGGGGAGCTTTCAATGAGCAGTTCTTC
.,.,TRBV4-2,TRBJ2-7,CASSQDHNLNEQYF,TGTGCCAGCAGCCAAGATCACAACTTAAATGAGCAGTACTTC
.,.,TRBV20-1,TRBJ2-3,CSANPTDIPEDTQYF,TGCAGTGCTAACCCTACGGATATTCCGGAAGATACGCAGTATTTT